The 20 T cell receptor beta chains below were found in one sample sequenced in a study of post-analysis software for immune sequencing data. The study, taken as a whole, reports: Included in a set of five TRBV segments more frequent in patients than controls were TRBV5-6, TRBV5-1 and TRBV20-1.

cDNA libraries for TCR beta contained unique molecular identifiers. TCRdb recomputed calls from the PCR reads with MiXCR, one row per CDR3 protein. Found here are some 890,000 distinct CDR3 sequences, about 53% of them singletons; the top ten hold approximately 4.5%. Their antigens remain unidentified. Sequencing was done on a sample of blood. The receptors were gathered from a girl aged 10 to 17 with multiple sclerosis.

This sequence joins TRBV20-1 and TRBJ2-4; 10 bases map to TRBD2. The DNA matches TRBJ2-7 better at its end, which makes the J call doubtful. Germline V gene data show CDR1 as DFQATT and CDR2 as SNEGSKA (reference sequence). The CDR3 has 16 amino acids. The CDR3 reads CSARDPRLAGDNEQYF. CDR3 DNA: TGCAGTGCTAGAGATCCGAGGCTAGCGGGAGACAACGAGCAGTACTTC.

The chain uses TRBV20-1 and TRBJ2-1, with D unresolved. This CDR3 has 15 amino acids. In germline, CDR1 is DFQATT, CDR2 SNEGSKA (reference sequence). Trimming pared 0 bases from V and 6 bases from J, leaving 15 bases between. DNA for the CDR3: TGCAGTGCTAGAGATCCGTCAGTCCGACGCAATGAGCAGTTCTTC. Translated: CSARDPSVRRNEQFF.

The rearrangement links TRBV27 to TRBJ1-2; perhaps TRBD1 as D (5 bases). The CDR3 runs 13 residues. The V end lost 3 bases, the J end lost 7 bases, and 12 bases lay between the germline ends. Germline V gene data show CDR1 as MNHEY and CDR2 as SMNVEV (reference sequence). CDR3 sequence reads: CASSFRGRGGYTF. As DNA, the CDR3 is TGTGCCAGCAGTTTTAGGGGAAGAGGTGGCTACACCTTC.

There are a few counts of this clonotype. The CDR3 region has the DNA TGTGCCAGCAGCCGCAATCCGGGACAGGGGACAGATACGCAGTATTTT. Encoded protein: CASSRNPGQGTDTQYF. The chain couples TRBV6-5 to TRBJ2-3, with TRBD1 identical over 10 bases. The length of the CDR3 is 16 residues. Looked up from germline, CDR1 is MNHEY and CDR2 is SVGAGI. V was clipped by 6 bases and J by 3 bases; unmatched bases: 9.

The V gene is TRBV7-2, the J gene TRBJ1-2, with D unclear. Germline-derived CDR1 and CDR2 are SGHTA and FQGNSA. V shed 3 bases and J shed 6 bases, with 8 bases lying between them. The CDR3 is 12 amino acids. The CDR3 sequence: CASSFSGDGYTF. CDR3 bases: TGTGCCAGCAGCTTTTCCGGGGATGGCTACACCTTC.

V and J are TRBV6-5 and TRBJ2-1; 13 bases are shared with TRBD2. The CDR3 contains 19 residues. Losses at the gene ends were 3 bases for V and 4 bases for J; bases not matched to a gene: 12. Germline CDR1 reads MNHEY; CDR2 reads SVGAGI. Here the CDR3 reads CASSYSTPKGLAGYNEQFF. The CDR3 DNA sequence: TGTGCCAGCAGTTATTCTACCCCCAAGGGACTAGCGGGGTACAATGAGCAGTTCTTC.

The rearrangement joins TRBV7-9 to TRBJ2-6; D remains unclear. In germline, CDR1 is SEHNR, CDR2 FQNEAQ (reference sequence). The CDR3 loop spans 15 amino acids. Trimming removed 5 bases from V and 2 bases from J, with 10 bases in between. CDR3 sequence: CASSPWSTGANVLTF. The DNA for the CDR3 is TGTGCCAGCAGCCCTTGGTCCACTGGGGCCAACGTCCTGACTTTC.

This rearrangement joins TRBV7-9 to TRBJ1-5; the match to TRBD1 covers 8 bases. V was pared by 5 bases and J by 2 bases, with 11 bases of the junction left unmatched. The CDR3 totals 17 residues. Germline V gene sequence: CDR1 SEHNR, CDR2 FQNEAQ (reference sequence). The CDR3 loop reads CASSPWQGAGGNQPQHF. As DNA, the CDR3 is TGTGCCAGCAGCCCTTGGCAGGGGGCTGGGGGCAATCAGCCCCAGCATTTT.

The chain joins TRBV9 to TRBJ1-2; 9 nucleotides line up with TRBD1. The J segment lost 8 bases and the V segment lost 0 bases, leaving 11 bases of the junction unmatched. In germline, CDR1 is SGDLS, CDR2 YYNGEE. The length of the CDR3 is 16 residues. The CDR3 is CASSVAGQGKRGGYTF. The CDR3 DNA is TGTGCCAGCAGCGTAGCTGGACAGGGGAAAAGAGGCGGCTACACCTTC.

V is TRBV20-1 and J is TRBJ1-5; 10 bases line up with TRBD1. J gave up 2 bases and V 5 bases, and 9 bases lay outside the gene matches. The germline V gene encodes CDR1 DFQATT and CDR2 SNEGSKA (reference sequence). The length of the CDR3 is 16 residues. The CDR3 sequence is CSARTDRGVGNQPQHF. CDR3 nucleotides: TGCAGTGCTCGGACGGACAGGGGGGTGGGCAATCAGCCCCAGCATTTT.

A note on this clonotype: Its ends do not fully match the called genes, so a read error is possible. The rearrangement links TRBV6-6 to TRBJ1-6; D gene unclear. There are 14 residues in the CDR3. CDR1 is MNHNY and CDR2 is SVGAGI in the germline V gene (reference sequence). CDR3 DNA sequence: TGCGCCAGCAGAAACACAGCTTATAATTCACCCCTCCACTTT. Residues: CASRNTAYNSPLHF.

The rearrangement uses TRBV25-1 and TRBJ2-1, with D perhaps given as TRBD1 or TRBD2 (5 bases each). The germline V and J ends were trimmed by 7 bases and 7 bases, with 14 bases remaining between them. Germline V CDR1 and CDR2: MGHDK, SYGVNS. CDR3 length: 13 amino acids. The CDR3 is CASKSPGGNEQFF. CDR3 nucleotides: TGTGCCAGCAAGAGTCCTGGGGGAAATGAGCAGTTCTTC.

V gene TRBV18 combines with J gene TRBJ2-7; 7 nucleotides align to TRBD2. The germline V gene encodes CDR1 KGHSH and CDR2 LQKENI. The CDR3 totals 12 residues. J lost 2 bases, V lost 10 bases, and 5 bases had no gene match. In DNA, the CDR3 is TGTGCCACCGCGGGAGAGACCTACGAGCAGTACTTC. It yields the protein CATAGETYEQYF.

The table lists this clonotype with a few counts. The V call is TRBV12-5, the J call TRBJ2-5, with D perhaps given as TRBD1 or TRBD2 (5 bases each). V shed 3 bases and J shed 2 bases, with 13 bases lying between them. The CDR3 covers 15 residues. Germline values: CDR1 LGHNT, CDR2 FRNRAP. CDR3 sequence: CASGLMGPTQETQYF. DNA of the CDR3: TGTGCTAGTGGTTTAATGGGACCGACGCAAGAGACCCAGTACTTC.

This clonotype turned up a few times. The chain is built from TRBV20-1 and TRBJ2-7; D is unresolved. This CDR3 spans 14 amino acids. Germline-derived CDR1 and CDR2 are DFQATT and SNEGSKA (reference sequence). V gave up 0 bases and J gave up 3 bases, with 12 bases separating them. CDR3 DNA: TGCAGTGCTAGAGATCTAAATGGGGACTACGAGCAGTACTTC. Amino acid sequence: CSARDLNGDYEQYF.

This clonotype has a handful of counts. The chain has TRBV9 and TRBJ2-5, with 7 nucleotides matching TRBD2. The germline gives CDR1 SGDLS, CDR2 YYNGEE. The CDR3 has 14 amino acids. V lost 3 bases to trimming and J lost 4 bases; unmatched junction nucleotides: 6. CDR3 loop: CASSATSLGETQYF. CDR3 DNA sequence: TGTGCCAGCAGCGCGACTAGCTTGGGAGAGACCCAGTACTTC.

This sequence joins TRBV12-3 or TRBV12-4 and TRBJ1-1; weak D call: TRBD1 (6 bases). Trimming left V 5 bases short and J 2 bases short, with 15 bases between. The CDR3 extends over 15 amino acids. The chain's CDR3 is CASSPLGRGNTEAFF. The CDR3 nucleotides are TGTGCCAGCAGTCCCTTGGGCAGGGGAAACACTGAAGCTTTCTTT.

The gene calls are TRBV12-3 or TRBV12-4 and TRBJ2-7, with 10 bases lining up with TRBD1. The J call could be wrong; TRBJ2-1 is a better fit for the DNA end. This CDR3 contains 14 residues. This CDR3 is CAGSPRQGADEQFF. The CDR3 nucleotides are TGTGCTGGCAGTCCGAGACAGGGGGCCGATGAGCAGTTCTTC.

This clonotype was recorded a few times. The chain has TRBV6-5 and TRBJ1-5, with D unclear. The CDR3 runs to 12 residues. Germline lookup yields CDR1 MNHEY and CDR2 SVGAGI. The V and J ends lost 6 bases and 2 bases respectively, with 5 bases between them. CDR3 coding DNA: TGTGCCAGCAGGTCGGGCAATCAGCCCCAGCATTTT. It codes for CASRSGNQPQHF.

The DNA of the CDR3 is TGCGCCAGCAGCGTTTTCACAGGCAGTACCGGAGAGACCCAGTACTTC. This sequence encodes CASSVFTGSTGETQYF. The chain recombines TRBV5-1 with TRBJ2-5; D is perhaps TRBD1 (5 bases). V was clipped by 4 bases and J by 4 bases, with 20 bases between them. The CDR3 extends over 16 amino acids. CDR1 is SGHRS, CDR2 YFSETQ, per germline.